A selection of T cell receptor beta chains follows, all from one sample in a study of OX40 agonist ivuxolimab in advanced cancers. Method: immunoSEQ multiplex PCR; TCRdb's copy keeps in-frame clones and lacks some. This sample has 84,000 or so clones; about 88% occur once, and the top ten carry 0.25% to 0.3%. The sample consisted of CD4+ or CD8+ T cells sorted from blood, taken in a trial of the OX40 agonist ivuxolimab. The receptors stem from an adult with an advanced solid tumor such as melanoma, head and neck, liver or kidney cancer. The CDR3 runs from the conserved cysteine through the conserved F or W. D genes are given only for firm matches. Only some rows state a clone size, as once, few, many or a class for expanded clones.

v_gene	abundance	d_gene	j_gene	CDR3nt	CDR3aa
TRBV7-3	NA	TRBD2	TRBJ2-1	TGTGCCAGCAGCTTAAACCCAGCGGGGGCTCATAATGAGCAGTTCTTC	CASSLNPAGAHNEQFF
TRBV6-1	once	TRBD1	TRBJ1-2	TGTGCCAGCAGTGCCCAGGGGGGTGATGGCTACACCTTC	CASSAQGGDGYTF
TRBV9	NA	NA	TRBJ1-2	TGTGCCAGCAGCGTAGTAATAGATAACTATGGCTACACCTTC	CASSVVIDNYGYTF
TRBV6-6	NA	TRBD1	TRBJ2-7	TGTGCCACCTCGACGGGACAGGGTGTGCAGCAGTACTTC	CATSTGQGVQQYF
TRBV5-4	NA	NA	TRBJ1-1	TGTGCCAGCAGCTCGCAGTTGGAAGCTTTCTTT	CASSSQLEAFF
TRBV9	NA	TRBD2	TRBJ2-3	TGTGCCAGCAGCGTAGAGGCTAGCGGGATCACAGATACGCAGTATTTT	CASSVEASGITDTQYF
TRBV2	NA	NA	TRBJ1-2	TGTGCCAGCAATACAGGGAGCGGGTATGGCTACACCTTC	CASNTGSGYGYTF
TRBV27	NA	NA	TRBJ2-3	TGTGCCAGCAGCCCAAAGGGGGACCGGAGGGGAGGCACAGATACGCAGTATTTT	CASSPKGDRRGGTDTQYF
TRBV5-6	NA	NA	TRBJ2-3	TGTGCCAGCAGCCTGGGACTGGTTCGCACAGATACGCAGTATTTT	CASSLGLVRTDTQYF
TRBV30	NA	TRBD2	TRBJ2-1	TGTGCCTGGAGCGGACTAGCGGGGGCCAAAAGGAGCAATGAGCAGTTCTTC	CAWSGLAGAKRSNEQFF
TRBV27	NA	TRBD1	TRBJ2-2	TGTGCCAGCTCTCTGGGACAGGGGGTTTTGGCCACCGGGGAGCTGTTTTTT	CASSLGQGVLATGELFF
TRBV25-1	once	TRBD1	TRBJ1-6	TGTGCCAGCAGTGAAAGGACAGGCTCCTATAATTCACCCCTCCACTTT	CASSERTGSYNSPLHF
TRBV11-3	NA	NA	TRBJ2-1	TGTGCCAGCAGCTTAGCATTTAGGAATGAGCAGTTCTTC	CASSLAFRNEQFF
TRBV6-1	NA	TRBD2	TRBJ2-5	TGTGCCAGCAGTGAAAGGGCGGGGGTACCTAGACAAGAGACCCAGTACTTC	CASSERAGVPRQETQYF
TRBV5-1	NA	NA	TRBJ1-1	TGCGCCAGCACCGGGGGTATGAGCACTGAAGCTTTCTTT	CASTGGMSTEAFF
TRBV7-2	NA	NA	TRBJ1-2	TGTGCCAGCAGCTTGGATCGTTCAGGGTATACCTTC	CASSLDRSGYTF
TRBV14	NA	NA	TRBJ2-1	TGTGCCAGCAGCCAACCGATGGGGGGCGTAGGGCAGTTCTTC	CASSQPMGGVGQFF
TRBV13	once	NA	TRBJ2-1	TGTGCCAGCAGCTTAGGAAAACTTGAGCAGTTCTTC	CASSLGKLEQFF
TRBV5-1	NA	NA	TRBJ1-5	TGCGCCAGCAGTCCCGGGGATAGCAATCAGCCCCAGCATTTT	CASSPGDSNQPQHF
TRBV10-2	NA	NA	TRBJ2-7	TGCGCCAGCATCTCCGAGGTGACCTACGAGCAGTACTTC	CASISEVTYEQYF
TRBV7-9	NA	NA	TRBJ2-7	TGTGCCAGCAGCTTGGACAGCGTCTCCTACGAGCAGTACTTC	CASSLDSVSYEQYF
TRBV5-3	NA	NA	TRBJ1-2	TGTGCCAGCAGCTTGGAGGCCGGGGGCAACTATGGCTACACCTTC	CASSLEAGGNYGYTF
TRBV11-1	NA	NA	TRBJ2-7	TGTGCCAGCAGCCCGCTGGAGTCGGGCGGTGAGCAGTACTTC	CASSPLESGGEQYF
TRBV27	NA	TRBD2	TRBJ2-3	TGTGCCAGCAGTGGGGGACTAGCGGGGTTCACAGATACGCAGTATTTT	CASSGGLAGFTDTQYF
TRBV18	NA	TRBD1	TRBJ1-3	TGTGCCAGCTCACCTTTATTGGGACAGTACGGAAACACCATATATTTT	CASSPLLGQYGNTIYF
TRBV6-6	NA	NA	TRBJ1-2	TGTGCCAGCCTGCCCGGGGGCGGGTATGGCTACACCTTC	CASLPGGGYGYTF
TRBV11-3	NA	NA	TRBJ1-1	TGTGCCAGCAGCTTCGGGGGGAACACTGAAGCTTTCTTT	CASSFGGNTEAFF
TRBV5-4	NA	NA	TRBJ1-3	TGTGCCAGCAGCTATGGGCCCGACTCTGGAAACACCATATATTTT	CASSYGPDSGNTIYF